A single TCR beta chain is shown here with its context. Its cognate antigen is unknown. Amplification used 60 Vbeta primers and 13 Jbeta primers. Measured with immunoSEQ multiplex PCR; TCRdb has only the in-frame clones, and not every one. The sample gives under 250,000 clones, roughly 85% of which show up once; about 2.5% is in the top ten. The sample originates from a study of cytomegalovirus exposure and HLA in healthy donors. General study points: Links to common viral pathogens appeared, in a later analysis, for several of the most significant clusters. Clonal expansion, a later analysis showed, was greater in HLA-associated TCR beta chains than in equally common others.

This sequence originates from a woman aged 45-60 years in good health and CMV-seronegative. The sample was PBMCs.

CDR3 protein: CASKKSGTPSSYEQYF. CDR3 nucleotide sequence: TGTGCCAGTAAGAAGTCCGGGACACCGAGCTCCTACGAGCAGTACTTC. V usage is TRBV19 and J usage is TRBJ2-7, with D tentatively TRBD1 (6 bases). The germline V gene has CDR1 LNHDA and CDR2 SQIVND (reference sequence). The CDR3 runs 16 residues. V was pared by 7 bases and J by 0 bases, with 19 bases between. The full variable domain, in which reference TRBV19 and TRBJ2-7 provide the parts outside the CDR3, is DGGITQSPKYLFRKEGQNVTLSCEQNLNHDAMYWYRQDPGQGLRLIYYSQIVNDFQKGDIAEGYSVSREKKESFPLTVTSAQKNPTAFYLCASKKSGTPSSYEQYFGPGTRLTVT.